This T cell receptor beta chain came from a study of blood T cells in healthy people across ages. Study-wide findings and caveats: Researchers report that TCR beta diversity correlated strongly with naive T cell percentage. Older age coincided with a roughly linear decline in TCR beta diversity per million T cells.

PCR was performed a second time for about 7 to 11 cycles using a sample-barcoded 5' primer and a J-beta primer mix. In TCRdb, the 5' RACE reads were re-called with MiXCR into one record per CDR3 protein. The sample has some 790,000 distinct CDR3 sequences, 25% to 30% seen once. PBMCs, at least 7 million per sample, were isolated. Worth noting for this clonotype: Its target is unknown. The junction differs from germline at one of its ends, possibly a read error.

This CDR3 comprises 11 residues. Germline CDR1 is SGHRS and CDR2 is YFSETQ. The TCR originated in a woman over 75 in good health. What was sequenced was blood. J is TRBJ2-3 and V is TRBV5-1; no firm D call. CDR3 amino acids: CAGSLQDTQYF. DNA of the CDR3: TGCGCCGGCAGCTTACAAGATACGCAGTATTTT.